This T cell receptor beta chain was identified during a study of control samples from healthy donors and cancer patients. The V end was cut by 2 bases, the J end by 7 bases, with 17 bases between. Germline V gives CDR1 MGHRA, CDR2 YSYEKL. The CDR3 is 15 amino acids. This clone was observed once. Measured with immunoSEQ multiplex PCR; TCRdb has only the in-frame clones, and not every one. The sample consists of about 120,000 clones, just under 90% of them appearing once. This sequence was found in a man aged 25 to 40 in good health. The V call is TRBV4-1, the J call TRBJ1-2, with D maybe TRBD1 (6 bases). The sequenced sample was blood. CDR3 DNA sequence: TGCGCCAGCAGCCAAACGAGGGCAGGGGATGCTGGCTACACCTTC. This codes for CASSQTRAGDAGYTF.